The 5 T cell receptor beta chains below were found in one sample sequenced in a study of blood T cell repertoires in COVID-19. The repertoire was sequenced with immunoSEQ multiplex PCR; TCRdb's copy has only in-frame clones and lacks some. The profile shows about 260,000 clones, 80% to 90% of them singletons. The material sequenced was PBMCs or T cells enriched from blood (not recorded which). These receptors originate from a man over 45 who had been exposed to COVID-19.

This sequence joins TRBV28 and TRBJ1-2, with 7 positions matching TRBD1. The CDR3 sequence is 15 residues long. The V and J ends lost 6 bases and 8 bases, in that order; junction bases with no gene match: 15. Per the germline V gene, CDR1 is MDHEN and CDR2 is SYDVKM. The CDR3 region is CASSQPGQVLAGYTF. The DNA for the CDR3 is TGTGCCAGCAGCCAACCAGGACAGGTTCTAGCGGGCTACACCTTC.

The CDR3 nucleotides read TGTGCCACTAAAGCGGGAGGGACCTACAATGAGCAGTTCTTC. It codes for CATKAGGTYNEQFF. J is TRBJ2-1 and V is TRBV28, with 10 bases matching TRBD2. The CDR3 totals 14 residues. Germline-derived CDR1 and CDR2 are MDHEN and SYDVKM. Losses at the gene ends were 10 bases for V and 2 bases for J; bases not matched to a gene: 5.

This clone was picked up one time. CDR3 region: CASKGVSFSYNEQFF. CDR3 DNA: TGTGCCAGTAAAGGAGTTTCTTTCTCCTACAATGAGCAGTTCTTC. The chain is built from TRBV19 and TRBJ2-1; D is uncertain. CDR3 length equals 15 residues. Germline V CDR1 and CDR2: LNHDA, SQIVND (reference sequence). V shed 7 bases and J shed 0 bases, with 13 bases lying between them.

The chain uses TRBV10-3 and TRBJ1-3, with D tentatively TRBD1 (5 bases). Germline V lookup: CDR1 ENHRY, CDR2 SYGVKD. The CDR3 contains 15 residues. V was pared by 0 bases and J by 2 bases, with 8 bases between. The CDR3 reads CAISESAGTGNTIYF. CDR3 bases: TGTGCCATCAGTGAGTCGGCAGGGACTGGAAACACCATATATTTT.

The gene calls are TRBV5-8 and TRBJ1-4, with 8 bases identical to TRBD1. The junction had 5 bases not matched to a gene; V was cut back by 4 bases and J by 6 bases. The CDR3 is 14 amino acids. Looked up from germline, CDR1 is SGHTS and CDR2 is YDEGEE. CDR3 in DNA: TGTGCCAGCAGCGATAGGACAGGGTATGAAAAACTGTTTTTT. Translated: CASSDRTGYEKLFF.